The 5 T cell receptor beta chains reported below all come from one sample, sequenced in a study of blood T cells in healthy people across ages (dated by TCRdb to between 2015 and 2016). Library creation used 5' RACE. Sequenced using an Illumina HiSeq 2500. A second roughly 7 to 12 cycle PCR used a sample-barcoded 5' primer and a J-beta primer mix. TCRdb cleaned the public reads at Q25 with fastp, built clones with MiXCR and kept in-frame beta chains. Rows are unified per CDR3 protein, each entry keeping the most common DNA and genes. This sample comprises 800,000 to 1,300,000 distinct CDR3 sequences, approximately 25% of them detected only once. The top ten hold approximately 0.7% of the sample. A further study also used this sample, focusing on T cells of mothers and their children.

The specimen was blood. Receptors originate from a girl aged 2 to 10 in good health.

The chain links TRBV6-1 to TRBJ2-2, with D maybe TRBD2 (5 bases). The germline V and J ends were trimmed by 5 bases and 3 bases, with 28 bases remaining between them. From germline, CDR1 is MNHNS and CDR2 SASEGT. This CDR3 contains 20 residues. The chain's CDR3 is CASSPQRSFSGGSDTGELFF. For the CDR3, the DNA is TGTGCCAGCAGTCCCCAACGTTCCTTCAGCGGAGGTTCCGACACCGGGGAGCTGTTTTTT.

The V call is TRBV12-3 or TRBV12-4, the J call TRBJ2-3, with D unresolved. V was pared by 5 bases and J by 1 base, with 13 bases between. The CDR3 covers 15 residues. CDR3 nucleotides: TGTGCCAGCAGTGTGAGGCGGATGCGCACAGATACGCAGTATTTT. As protein: CASSVRRMRTDTQYF.

The chain is built from TRBV13 and TRBJ1-6; D is uncertain. Germline V CDR1 and CDR2: PRHDT, FYEKMQ (reference sequence). The CDR3 contains 15 residues. V was trimmed by 3 bases and J by 7 bases, leaving 13 bases between them. In DNA form, the CDR3 reads TGTGCCAGCAGCTTGGGATGGGGAGGGAATTCACCCCTCCACTTT. Amino acid sequence: CASSLGWGGNSPLHF. The whole variable domain, filled in from reference TRBV13 and TRBJ1-6, reads AAGVIQSPRHLIKEKRETATLKCYPIPRHDTVYWYQQGPGQDPQFLISFYEKMQSDKGSIPDRFSAQQFSDYHSELNMSSLELGDSALYFCASSLGWGGNSPLHFGNGTRLTVT.

The rearrangement uses TRBV29-1 and TRBJ2-5; D not resolved. Germline CDR1 reads SQVTM; CDR2 reads ANQGSEA. This CDR3 is built from 13 residues. V was trimmed by 2 bases and J by 2 bases, leaving 9 bases between them. DNA of the CDR3: TGCAGCGTTGAACTACAGATTCAAGAGACCCAGTACTTC. It encodes CSVELQIQETQYF.

This clonotype appeared a few times. This chain connects TRBV7-9 to TRBJ2-7, with D tentatively TRBD2 (6 bases). Trimming took 5 bases from V and 4 from J, leaving 15 bases between them. From germline, CDR1 is SEHNR and CDR2 FQNEAQ (reference sequence). This CDR3 comprises 14 residues. This CDR3 is CASSGRLDPYEQYF. For the CDR3, the DNA is TGTGCCAGCAGCGGACGACTAGATCCTTACGAGCAGTACTTC.